Presented here are 12 T cell receptor beta chains from one specimen sequenced in a study of CD8 T cells in ankylosing spondylitis. TCRdb processed the 5' RACE reads anew with MiXCR; each CDR3 protein has one entry. The table has under 400,000 distinct CDR3 sequences, under 14% seen once; the top ten hold 9.1%. What was sequenced was blood, either unsorted or a sorted T cell fraction (not recorded which). These receptors were obtained from a female donor with ankylosing spondylitis or in good health (not recorded which).

This clonotype appeared many times. The gene calls are TRBV7-9 and TRBJ2-1; D is unresolved. Trimming took off 1 base at V and 6 bases at J, with 4 bases between the two ends. CDR3 length: 12 residues. CDR1 and CDR2 (germline): SEHNR, FQNEAQ (reference sequence). The CDR3 protein is CASSLGANEQFF. The CDR3 nucleotides read TGTGCCAGCAGCTTAGGGGCCAATGAGCAGTTCTTC. The full variable domain, rest sourced from reference TRBV7-9 and TRBJ2-1, is DTGVSQNPRHKITKRGQNVTFRCDPISEHNRLYWYRQTLGQGPEFLTYFQNEAQLEKSRLLSDRFSAERPKGSFSTLEIQRTEQGDSAMYLCASSLGANEQFFGPGTRLTVL.

This clonotype has just a few counts. J is TRBJ2-1 and V is TRBV20-1; 8 nucleotides agree with TRBD2. This CDR3 region has 15 residues. CDR1 and CDR2 from the germline V gene are DFQATT and SNEGSKA (reference sequence). V was pared by 3 bases and J by 10 bases, with 14 bases of the junction left unmatched. Written as DNA, the CDR3 is TGCAGTGCTAGTGGGGGGCTAGCGGGCCGGAGGGAGCAGTTCTTC. Translated, it gives CSASGGLAGRREQFF.

The chain joins TRBV7-8 to TRBJ2-7, with D tentatively TRBD2 (6 bases). CDR1 SGHVS and CDR2 FQNEAQ come from the germline V gene. The CDR3 is made up of 18 amino acids. The V end lost 1 base, the J end lost 4 bases, and 23 bases lay between the germline ends. CDR3 in amino acids: CASSLVSVRDSLGYEQYF. In nucleotides, the CDR3 is TGTGCCAGCAGCTTAGTTTCGGTCCGGGACTCACTAGGATACGAGCAGTACTTC.

This clonotype came up a few times. The chain is built from TRBV6-5 and TRBJ2-7; 8 bases line up with TRBD1. The CDR3 extends over 17 amino acids. The V gene end was trimmed by 0 bases and the J gene end by 1 base; junction bases not matched to a gene: 8. Looked up from germline, CDR1 is MNHEY and CDR2 is SVGAGI. The CDR3 coding sequence is TGTGCCAGCAGTTACTCGGCCCCAGGACAGGGATCCTACGAGCAGTACTTC. This encodes CASSYSAPGQGSYEQYF.

The chain carries TRBV28 and TRBJ2-4; D not resolved. Germline CDR1 reads MDHEN; CDR2 reads SYDVKM. The V and J ends lost 4 bases and 0 bases respectively, with 13 bases between them. The CDR3 is made up of 16 amino acids. In DNA, the CDR3 is TGTGCCAGCAGTTCATTTCGGGTTTTAGCCAAAAACATTCAGTACTTC. It codes for CASSSFRVLAKNIQYF.

This clonotype was found many times. The genes are TRBV20-1 and TRBJ2-1; 11 bases are shared with TRBD2. Trimming at V came to 5 bases and at J to 7 bases, leaving 10 bases not matched to a gene. This CDR3 is 15 amino acids long. In germline, CDR1 is DFQATT, CDR2 SNEGSKA (reference sequence). As DNA, the CDR3 is TGCAGTGCTTCTTTTAGCGGGAGGGCGGTTAATGAGCAGTTCTTC. Encoded protein: CSASFSGRAVNEQFF.

This clonotype was observed many times. The rearrangement links TRBV5-1 to TRBJ2-6; no clear D gene. CDR1 is SGHRS and CDR2 is YFSETQ in the germline V gene. The CDR3 totals 17 residues. The V gene lost 1 base and the J gene lost 0 bases, with 11 bases spanning the gap. The CDR3 region is CASSLRVDPSGANVLTF. The CDR3 DNA is TGCGCCAGCAGCTTGAGAGTTGATCCCTCTGGGGCCAACGTCCTGACTTTC.

This clonotype came up many times. The rearrangement links TRBV27 to TRBJ1-2; D not resolved. The CDR3 spans 14 residues. Per germline, CDR1 MNHEY and CDR2 SMNVEV (reference sequence). The germline V and J ends were trimmed by 3 bases and 7 bases, with 15 bases remaining between them. CDR3 region: CASSFLGTQGGYTF. The CDR3 DNA sequence: TGTGCCAGCAGTTTCCTGGGAACACAAGGTGGCTACACCTTC.

This clonotype was recorded at least ten times. J is TRBJ2-1 and V is TRBV3-1, with 10 bases identical to TRBD2. The CDR3 covers 16 residues. V lost 4 bases to trimming and J lost 5 bases; unmatched junction nucleotides: 8. Germline CDR1 and CDR2: LGHDT and YNNKEL (reference sequence). CDR3: CASSPPGLAVNNEQFF. The CDR3 DNA reads TGTGCCAGCAGCCCACCTGGACTAGCGGTAAACAATGAGCAGTTCTTC.

As DNA, the CDR3 is TGCAGCGCCGGTCATCCGGGTAACACCGGGGAGCTGTTTTTT. Amino acids: CSAGHPGNTGELFF. The chain carries TRBV29-1 and TRBJ2-2, with D unclear. V shed 7 bases and J shed 2 bases, with 14 bases lying between them. CDR3 size: 14 residues. Looked up from germline, CDR1 is SQVTM and CDR2 is ANQGSEA.

Ten or more counts support this clonotype. This sequence joins TRBV5-1 and TRBJ2-7, with D unclear. The CDR3 is 13 amino acids. Germline loops: CDR1 SGHRS, CDR2 YFSETQ. Trimming took 1 base from V and 5 from J, leaving 10 bases between them. CDR3 bases: TGCGCCAGCAGCTTGTCCGGGTCCCACGAGCAGTACTTC. Translating it yields CASSLSGSHEQYF.

There are many counts of this clonotype. The genes are TRBV5-6 and TRBJ1-2; 8 bases align to TRBD1. The CDR3 extends over 13 amino acids. The V and J ends lost 4 bases and 7 bases, in that order; junction bases with no gene match: 6. CDR1 is SGHDT, CDR2 YYEEEE, per germline. CDR3 region: CASSTRTGSGYTF. CDR3 DNA: TGTGCCAGCAGCACCCGGACAGGGAGTGGCTACACCTTC.